These T cell receptor beta chains were read from a single sample in a study of blood T cell repertoires in COVID-19. TCRdb's table, derived via immunoSEQ multiplex PCR, lists solely in-frame clones and lacks some. The sample shows 180,000 or so clones, about 85% of them seen only once. Sequenced sample: peripheral blood. The receptor set was obtained from a woman older than 75 with acute or convalescent COVID-19. Each CDR3 is given with its conserved first and last residue. The D gene is left open where the match is weak. Size is stated for part of the rows, as once, few or many counts, or as a class when the clone is expanded.

d_gene	v_gene	j_gene	abundance	CDR3aa	CDR3nt
NA	TRBV7-3	TRBJ2-3	NA	CASSPTRSSTDTQYF	TGTGCCAGCAGCCCCACTAGATCTAGCACAGATACGCAGTATTTT
NA	TRBV7-2	TRBJ1-6	NA	CASSPRQTYNSPLHF	TGTGCCAGCAGCCCCCGACAGACATATAATTCACCCCTCCACTTT
NA	TRBV7-2	TRBJ1-2	NA	CASSVDANYGYTF	TGTGCCAGCAGCGTAGATGCGAACTATGGCTACACCTTC
NA	TRBV7-9	TRBJ1-2	NA	CASSVRTDSVRGGYTF	TGTGCCAGCAGCGTTAGGACAGATAGTGTGAGAGGTGGCTACACCTTC
TRBD1	TRBV6-5	TRBJ2-7	NA	CASRTGSYEQYF	TGTGCCAGCAGGACAGGGTCCTACGAGCAGTACTTC
TRBD1	TRBV7-6	TRBJ1-3	once	CASSPGGQGATGNTIYF	TGTGCCAGCAGCCCAGGGGGACAGGGGGCCACTGGAAACACCATATATTTT
NA	TRBV11-2	TRBJ1-2	NA	CASSLVEAGFGYTF	TGTGCCAGCAGCTTAGTCGAAGCGGGCTTTGGCTACACCTTC
TRBD2	TRBV4-3	TRBJ2-3	NA	CASSRILSGGAADTQYF	TGCGCCAGCAGCCGAATTCTTAGCGGGGGGGCGGCAGATACGCAGTATTTT
NA	TRBV20-1	TRBJ2-5	NA	CCLSGQETQYF	TGCTGCCTGAGCGGCCAAGAGACCCAGTACTTC
TRBD1	TRBV11-3	TRBJ2-7	NA	CASSFSGTGAYEQYF	TGTGCCAGCAGCTTTTCCGGGACAGGGGCCTACGAGCAGTACTTC
NA	TRBV24-1	TRBJ1-2	NA	CATSDNSNYGYTF	TGTGCCACCAGTGATAACAGCAACTATGGCTACACCTTC
TRBD2	TRBV6-6	TRBJ2-7	NA	CASSQTSGGNYEQYF	TGTGCCAGCAGCCAGACTAGCGGGGGAAACTACGAGCAGTACTTC
TRBD2	TRBV6-1	TRBJ2-4	NA	CASSEGPGGAKNIQYF	TGTGCCAGCAGTGAGGGGCCGGGGGGGGCCAAAAACATTCAGTACTTC
TRBD1	TRBV5-4	TRBJ2-5	NA	CASSTGTGQETQYF	TGTGCCAGCAGCACCGGGACAGGCCAAGAGACCCAGTACTTC
NA	TRBV10-3	TRBJ2-7	NA	CAISDRPSLYEQYF	TGTGCCATCAGTGACAGGCCCTCGCTCTACGAGCAGTACTTC
NA	TRBV15	TRBJ1-1	NA	CATSRDPRTAEAFF	TGTGCCACCAGCAGAGATCCCCGGACAGCTGAAGCTTTCTTT
NA	TRBV6-2/TRBV6-3	TRBJ2-1	NA	CASSQGHEQFF	TGTGCCAGCAGTCAGGGCCATGAGCAGTTCTTC